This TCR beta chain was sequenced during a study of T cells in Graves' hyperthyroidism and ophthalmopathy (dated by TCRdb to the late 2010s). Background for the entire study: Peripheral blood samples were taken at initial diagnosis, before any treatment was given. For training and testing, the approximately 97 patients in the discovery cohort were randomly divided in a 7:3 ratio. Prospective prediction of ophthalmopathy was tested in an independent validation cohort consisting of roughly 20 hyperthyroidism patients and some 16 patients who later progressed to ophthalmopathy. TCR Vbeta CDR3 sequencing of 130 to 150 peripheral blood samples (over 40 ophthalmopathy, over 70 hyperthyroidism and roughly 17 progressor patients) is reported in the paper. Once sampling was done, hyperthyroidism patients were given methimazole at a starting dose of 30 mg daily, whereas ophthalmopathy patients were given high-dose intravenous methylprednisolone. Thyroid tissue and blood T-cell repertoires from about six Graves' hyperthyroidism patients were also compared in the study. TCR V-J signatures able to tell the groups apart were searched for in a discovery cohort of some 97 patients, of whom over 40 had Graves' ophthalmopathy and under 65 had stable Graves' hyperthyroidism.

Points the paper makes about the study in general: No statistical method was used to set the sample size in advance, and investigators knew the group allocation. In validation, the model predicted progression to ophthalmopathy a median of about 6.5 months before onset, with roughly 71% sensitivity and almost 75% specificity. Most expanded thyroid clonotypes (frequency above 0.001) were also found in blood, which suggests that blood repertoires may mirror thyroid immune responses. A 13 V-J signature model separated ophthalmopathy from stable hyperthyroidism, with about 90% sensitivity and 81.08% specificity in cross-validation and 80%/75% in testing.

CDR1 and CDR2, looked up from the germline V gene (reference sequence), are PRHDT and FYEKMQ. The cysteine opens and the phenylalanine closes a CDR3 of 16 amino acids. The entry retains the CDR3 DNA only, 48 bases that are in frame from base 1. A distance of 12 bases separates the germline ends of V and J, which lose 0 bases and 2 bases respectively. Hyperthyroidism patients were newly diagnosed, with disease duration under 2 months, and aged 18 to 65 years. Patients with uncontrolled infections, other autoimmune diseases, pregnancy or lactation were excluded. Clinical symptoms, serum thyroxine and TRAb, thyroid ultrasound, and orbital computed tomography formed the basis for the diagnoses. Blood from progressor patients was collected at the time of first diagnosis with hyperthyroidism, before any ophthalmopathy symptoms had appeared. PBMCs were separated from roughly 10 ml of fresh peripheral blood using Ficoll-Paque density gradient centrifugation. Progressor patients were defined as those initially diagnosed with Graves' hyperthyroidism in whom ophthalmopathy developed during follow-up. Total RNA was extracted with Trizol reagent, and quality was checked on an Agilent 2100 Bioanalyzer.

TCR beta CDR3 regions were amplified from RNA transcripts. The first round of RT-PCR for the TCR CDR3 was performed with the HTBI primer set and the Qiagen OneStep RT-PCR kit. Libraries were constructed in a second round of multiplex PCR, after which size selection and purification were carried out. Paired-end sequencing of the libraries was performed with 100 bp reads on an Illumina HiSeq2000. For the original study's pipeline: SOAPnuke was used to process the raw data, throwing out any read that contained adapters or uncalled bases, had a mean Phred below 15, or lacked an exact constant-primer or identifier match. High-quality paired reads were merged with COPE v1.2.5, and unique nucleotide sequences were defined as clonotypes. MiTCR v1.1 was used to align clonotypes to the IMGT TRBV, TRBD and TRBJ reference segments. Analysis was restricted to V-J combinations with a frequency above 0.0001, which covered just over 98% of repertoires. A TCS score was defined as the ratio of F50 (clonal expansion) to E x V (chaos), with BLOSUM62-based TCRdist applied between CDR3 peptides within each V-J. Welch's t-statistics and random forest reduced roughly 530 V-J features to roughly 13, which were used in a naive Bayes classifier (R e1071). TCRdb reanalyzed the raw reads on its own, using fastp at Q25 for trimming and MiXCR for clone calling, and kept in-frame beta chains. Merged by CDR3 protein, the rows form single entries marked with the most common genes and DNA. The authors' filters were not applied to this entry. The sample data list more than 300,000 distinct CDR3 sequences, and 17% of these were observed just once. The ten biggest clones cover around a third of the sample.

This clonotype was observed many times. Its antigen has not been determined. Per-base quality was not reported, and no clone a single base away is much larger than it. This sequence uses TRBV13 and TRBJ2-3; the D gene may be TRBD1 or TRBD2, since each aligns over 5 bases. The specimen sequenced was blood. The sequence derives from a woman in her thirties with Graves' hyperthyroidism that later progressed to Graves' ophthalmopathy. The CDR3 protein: CASSLGLAGTTDTQYF. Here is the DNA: TGTGCCAGCAGCTTAGGCCTTGCAGGGACCACAGATACGCAGTATTTT.